The text below deals with one T cell receptor (beta chain). Its antigen remains unidentified. Clinical symptoms, serum thyroxine, TRAb, thyroid ultrasound and orbital computed tomography formed the basis of diagnosis. Germline V lookup: CDR1 MDHEN, CDR2 SYDVKM. The CDR3 is made up of 12 amino acids. Trimming removed 3 bases from V and 8 bases from J; junction bases left unmatched: 4. RNA transcripts served as template for amplifying TCR beta CDR3 sequences. First-round RT-PCR used HTBI primers; second-round multiplex PCR followed. TCRdb passed the multiplex PCR reads through MiXCR, listing each CDR3 protein once. The sample records about 620,000 distinct CDR3 sequences, 22% being singletons. This entry is derived from a study of Graves' ophthalmopathy and Graves' hyperthyroidism. Study conclusions and caveats: A 13-signature model separated ophthalmopathy from stable hyperthyroidism, reaching about 90% sensitivity and around 81% specificity cross-validated. Blood shared most expanded thyroid clonotypes above 0.001 frequency.

This TCR was sampled from a woman aged 18-29 years with stable Graves' hyperthyroidism. Some clones in this sample may be carry-over from other donors' samples. The chain employs TRBV28 and TRBJ2-7; 7 bases are shared with TRBD1. Sequenced material: peripheral blood. CDR3 sequence (DNA): TGTGCCAGCAGTTTGAGGACAGGCCAGCAGTACTTC. Protein: CASSLRTGQQYF.